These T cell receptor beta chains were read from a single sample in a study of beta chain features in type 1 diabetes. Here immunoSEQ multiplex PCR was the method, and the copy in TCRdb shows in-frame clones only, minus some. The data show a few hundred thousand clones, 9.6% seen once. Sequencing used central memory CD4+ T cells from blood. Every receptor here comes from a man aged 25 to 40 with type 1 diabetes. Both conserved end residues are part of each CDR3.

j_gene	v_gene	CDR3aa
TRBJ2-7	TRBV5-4	CASSSRSSSSYEQYF
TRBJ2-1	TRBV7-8	CASSPIRADEQFF
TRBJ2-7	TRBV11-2	CASSLDRGYEQYF
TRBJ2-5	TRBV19	CASSIYPAGERTEETQYF
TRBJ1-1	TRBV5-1	CASSLEVGNTEAFF
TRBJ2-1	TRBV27	CASSRYRENDEQFF
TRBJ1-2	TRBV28	CASSLNRERVRGYTF
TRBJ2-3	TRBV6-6	CASTFLLDSSRDTQYF
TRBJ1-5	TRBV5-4	CASSLGGEQPQHF
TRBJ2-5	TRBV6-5	CASSYSILTEQYF
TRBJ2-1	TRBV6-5	CASRPPGYNEQFF
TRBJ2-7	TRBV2	CASGGWEYEQYF
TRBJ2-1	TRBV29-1	CSVQRQGAHPEQFF
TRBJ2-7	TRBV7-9	CATTPLRFSYEQYF
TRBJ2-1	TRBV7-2	CASSLGPGAYEQFF
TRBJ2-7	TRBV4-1	CASSQGVIRTGRYYEQYF
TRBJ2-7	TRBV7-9	CASSFGTGTYEQYF
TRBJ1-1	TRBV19	CASSPLGGGEAFF
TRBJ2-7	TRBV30	CAWSVLSAGREQYF
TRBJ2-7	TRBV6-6	CASSRYRGRYEQYF
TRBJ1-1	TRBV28	CASGVMNTEAFF
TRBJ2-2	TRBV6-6	CASSAGSRELFF
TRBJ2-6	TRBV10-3	CAISEQGAASGANVLTF
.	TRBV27	CASSFQSGTVYEQYF